Sequencing of this T cell receptor (beta chain) was carried out in a study of memory CD4+ T cells and cytomegalovirus serostatus. Study information: Donors were healthy Belgian adults, some 10 CMV seropositive and around 24 seronegative. Regarding the study as a whole: A US-trained random forest predicted CMV serostatus with median AUC around 0.9. CD4+ memory repertoires contained about two fifths of the 164 reported CMV TCRbeta sequences.

The count of this clone is one. No antigen is known for it. Libraries were prepared by immunoSEQ multiplex PCR; TCRdb keeps only in-frame clonotypes and omits some of them. This table has tens of thousands of clones, 60% to 80% appearing once. The sort gate was single viable CD3+CD4+CD8-CD45RO+ cells for memory CD4+ T cells. Total CD4+ T cells were enriched by CD4 positive selection. With 2 bases removed from V and 6 bases from J, the gap between germline ends came to 6 bases. Germline V gives CDR1 SGHRS, CDR2 YFSETQ. The CDR3 length is 12 residues. This chain uses TRBV5-1 with TRBJ2-1; D gene uncertain. Sequencing was performed on memory CD4+ T cells from blood. This clonotype was obtained from an adult in good health and CMV-seronegative. This CDR3 reads CASSFLLNEQFF. The CDR3 DNA sequence: TGCGCCAGCAGCTTTTTGCTCAATGAGCAGTTCTTC.